This T cell receptor beta chain appears in the sequencing data of a study of control samples from healthy donors and cancer patients. Germline assignment: CDR1 SEHNR and CDR2 FQNEAQ (reference sequence). The CDR3 sequence is 16 residues long. V was pared by 5 bases and J by 9 bases, with 20 bases between. Clones were read by immunoSEQ multiplex PCR, and TCRdb kept only the in-frame ones, dropping some. Of 100,000 to 150,000 clones detected, 90% appear once; the ten largest clones hold around 2.5%. This TCR was sampled from a man younger than 35 in good health. Material for sequencing was blood. The J gene is TRBJ1-6, the V gene TRBV7-9; maybe TRBD1 (6 bases). In DNA form, the CDR3 reads TGTGCCAGCAGCGTTACGACAGGCGTTCGGGTTTCACCCCTCCACTTT. It encodes CASSVTTGVRVSPLHF. Using reference TRBV7-9 and TRBJ1-6 for the parts outside the CDR3, the full variable domain is DTGVSQNPRHKITKRGQNVTFRCDPISEHNRLYWYRQTLGQGPEFLTYFQNEAQLEKSRLLSDRFSAERPKGSFSTLEIQRTEQGDSAMYLCASSVTTGVRVSPLHFGNGTRLTVT.